This paragraph reports one TCR beta chain. Its antigen is currently unknown. This entry is derived from a study of blood T cells in healthy people across ages. Overall study findings and caveats: Estimates of total diversity, which came from one million sequenced T cells, were considered to be underestimates. In older individuals, TCR beta diversity per million T cells was lower, falling roughly linearly with age.

With a J-beta primer mix and a sample-barcoded 5' primer, a second PCR ran 7 to 11 cycles. MiXCR, run by TCRdb on the 5' RACE reads, gives a single entry per CDR3 protein. The data contain around 780,000 distinct CDR3 sequences, 20% to 30% of them singletons. Germline lookup yields CDR1 SGDLS and CDR2 YYNGEE. Trimming stripped 3 bases from V and 4 bases from J, with 17 bases between. The length of the CDR3 is 15 residues. These same data were also listed under a study on T cells of mothers and their children.

The receptor's source is a boy between 10 and 17 years old in good health. The chain combines TRBV9 with TRBJ2-7, with D maybe TRBD1 (6 bases). Sequenced: blood. CDR3 residues: CASSALPGQMYEQYF. The DNA of the CDR3 is TGTGCCAGCAGCGCCTTACCGGGACAAATGTACGAGCAGTACTTC.